A single sample gave rise to the 18 T cell receptor beta chains below, sequenced in a study of OX40 agonist ivuxolimab in advanced cancers. Produced via immunoSEQ multiplex PCR; TCRdb's table is partial and in-frame only. This sample has about 66,000 clones, with under 95% found just once. Sequenced here: CD4+ or CD8+ T cells sorted from blood, sampled in a trial of the OX40 agonist ivuxolimab. These receptor sequences come from an adult with an advanced solid tumor such as melanoma, head and neck, liver or kidney cancer.

CDR3: CASSARRSSTDTQYF. CDR3 DNA: TGTGCCAGCAGTGCTCGCAGATCTAGCACAGATACGCAGTATTTT. The rearrangement joins TRBV6-4 to TRBJ2-3, with D unresolved. Per the germline V gene, CDR1 is MRHNA and CDR2 is SNTAGT. With 4 bases removed from V and 0 bases from J, the gap between germline ends came to 11 bases. The length of the CDR3 is 15 residues.

The chain couples TRBV15 to TRBJ2-1; D perhaps matches TRBD1 (6 bases). Trimming shortened V by 1 base and J by 6 bases, and 13 bases separated the two germline ends. Germline CDR1 is LNHNV and CDR2 is YYDKDF (reference sequence). CDR3 length: 15 amino acids. This CDR3 reads CATSRGRGLANEQFF. The CDR3 DNA sequence: TGTGCCACCAGCAGAGGCAGGGGCCTCGCCAATGAGCAGTTCTTC.

The CDR3: CASSYRPATNEKLFF. CDR3 in DNA: TGTGCCAGCAGCTACAGACCCGCAACTAATGAAAAACTGTTTTTT. The V call is TRBV5-5, the J call TRBJ1-4; D is ambiguous. The CDR3 length is 15 residues. Germline CDR1 and CDR2: SGHKS and YYEKEE (reference sequence). The germline V and J ends were trimmed by 3 bases and 0 bases, with 9 bases remaining between them.

The chain recombines TRBV11-2 with TRBJ2-2, with D possibly being TRBD2 (6 bases). The CDR3 sequence is 14 residues long. Per the germline V gene, CDR1 is SGHAT and CDR2 is FQNNGV. V lost 6 bases and J lost 4, with 12 bases in between. CDR3 amino acids: CASRLAGLTGELFF. CDR3 in DNA: TGTGCCAGCAGACTAGCCGGGCTCACCGGGGAGCTGTTTTTT.

This sequence joins TRBV28 and TRBJ1-3; 9 bases match TRBD1. CDR3 length equals 14 residues. CDR1 is MDHEN and CDR2 is SYDVKM in the germline V gene. V shed 10 bases and J 4 bases; nucleotides not matched to a gene: 8. CDR3 sequence reads: CATQGATNGNTIYF. CDR3 bases: TGTGCCACACAGGGGGCCACAAACGGAAACACCATATATTTT.

The chain carries TRBV19 and TRBJ2-6, with D uncertain. Germline CDR1 and CDR2: LNHDA and SQIVND (reference sequence). V was clipped by 6 bases and J by 2 bases, with 8 bases between them. This CDR3 contains 14 residues. The CDR3: CASRVDTGANVLTF. For the CDR3, the DNA is TGTGCCAGTAGGGTTGACACTGGGGCCAACGTCCTGACTTTC.

The gene calls are TRBV11-3 and TRBJ2-7; D remains ambiguous. Germline-derived CDR1 and CDR2 are SGHNT and YENEEA. The CDR3 is 16 amino acids. Between the trimmed V and J ends, which lost 5 bases and 2 bases, there was a span of 19 bases. The CDR3 protein is CASSLRLDRGPYEQYF. CDR3 DNA sequence: TGTGCCAGCAGCCTGAGACTGGATAGAGGACCCTACGAGCAGTACTTC.

The gene calls are TRBV30 and TRBJ2-5; TRBD2 might be the D (5 bases). Trimming left V 8 bases short and J 5 bases short, with 12 bases between. Germline CDR1 GTSNPN, CDR2 SVGIG (reference sequence). The CDR3 consists of 11 residues. The CDR3 DNA reads TGTGCCGCCGGAGGCCGGGAGACCCAGTACTTC. This sequence encodes CAAGGRETQYF.

This sequence joins TRBV2 and TRBJ1-1, with TRBD1 matching over 9 bases. Trimming took 8 bases from V and 8 from J; bases not matched to a gene: 9. The length of the CDR3 is 13 residues. Germline CDR1 is SNHLY and CDR2 is FYNNEI. CDR3 coding DNA: TGTGCCAGCCAGGACAGGGGATTAGGAGAAGCTTTCTTT. It is translated as CASQDRGLGEAFF.

The chain has TRBV28 and TRBJ2-3; possible D gene TRBD2, 6 bases. The CDR3 runs 15 residues. Per germline, CDR1 MDHEN and CDR2 SYDVKM. The V and J ends lost 6 bases and 2 bases respectively, with 15 bases between them. CDR3 sequence (DNA): TGTGCCAGCAGAGATGCTAGCGACTCCACAGATACGCAGTATTTT. As protein: CASRDASDSTDTQYF.

This clone occurred a few times. This sequence joins TRBV7-9 and TRBJ2-3; 8 bases are a match to TRBD2. With V trimmed by 4 bases and J by 2 bases, 14 bases remained unmatched. Germline V gene lookup returns CDR1 SEHNR and CDR2 FQNEAQ (reference sequence). This CDR3 comprises 18 residues. The CDR3, as DNA: TGTGCCAGCAGCTCTCCCTCGACCGGGACTAGTTTCACAGATACGCAGTATTTT. Translated: CASSSPSTGTSFTDTQYF.

The rearrangement links TRBV10-3 to TRBJ2-7, with 8 bases fitting TRBD2. V lost 3 bases and J lost 2; bases outside the gene matches: 3. Per germline, CDR1 ENHRY and CDR2 SYGVKD. This CDR3 region has 14 residues. The CDR3 DNA sequence: TGTGCCATCAGTGACGAGCGGGGGCCCTACGAGCAGTACTTC. Its translation is CAISDERGPYEQYF.

This clone was found once. The V and J genes are TRBV29-1 and TRBJ1-2, with D tentatively TRBD1 (6 bases). CDR3 length: 13 residues. CDR1 and CDR2 (germline): SQVTM, ANQGSEA. The V end lost 6 bases, the J end lost 4 bases, and 15 bases lay between the germline ends. The CDR3, as DNA: TGCAGCGTGACCCCGGGGGCCGGCTATGGCTACACCTTC. Translating gives CSVTPGAGYGYTF.

J is TRBJ1-3 and V is TRBV5-1; possibly TRBD1 for D (5 bases). Germline-derived CDR1 and CDR2 are SGHRS and YFSETQ. The CDR3 has 14 residues. V was pared by 4 bases and J by 9 bases, with 17 bases between. CDR3 in DNA: TGCGCCAGCAGCCCCGGGGGGGGAGAAGCCACCATATATTTT. Amino acid sequence: CASSPGGGEATIYF. Full variable domain (missing parts from reference TRBV5-1 and TRBJ1-3): KAGVTQTPRYLIKTRGQQVTLSCSPISGHRSVSWYQQTPGQGLQFLFEYFSETQRNKGNFPGRFSGRQFSNSRSEMNVSTLELGDSALYLCASSPGGGEATIYFGEGSWLTVV.

This chain links TRBV6-1 with TRBJ2-7; TRBD2 aligns across 10 bases. CDR1 is MNHNS, CDR2 SASEGT, per germline. The CDR3 is made up of 14 amino acids. The V and J ends lost 4 bases and 3 bases, in that order; junction bases with no gene match: 3. The CDR3 nucleotides are TGTGCCAGCAGTGGACTAGCGGGTGTCTACGAGCAGTACTTC. This sequence encodes CASSGLAGVYEQYF.

The V gene is TRBV30, the J gene TRBJ2-3, with 8 positions matching TRBD2. The germline CDR1 and CDR2 sequences are GTSNPN and SVGIG (reference sequence). Unmatched junction bases numbered 8, after V lost 7 bases and J lost 5 bases. The CDR3 consists of 13 residues. The CDR3 protein is CAFLPGGRDTQYF. CDR3 bases: TGTGCCTTCCTCCCGGGAGGGCGAGATACGCAGTATTTT. Looking up the rest from reference TRBV30 and TRBJ2-3 gives the full variable domain: SQTIHQWPATLVQPVGSPLSLECTVEGTSNPNLYWYRQAAGRGLQLLFYSVGIGQISSEVPQNLSASRPQDRQFILSSKKLLLSDSGFYLCAFLPGGRDTQYFGPGTRLTVL.

The chain carries TRBV4-3 and TRBJ2-5, with 7 bases matching TRBD2. The CDR3 runs 15 residues. V lost 0 bases to trimming and J lost 5 bases; unmatched junction nucleotides: 6. Germline V gene sequence: CDR1 LGHNA, CDR2 YSLEER. Here the CDR3 DNA reads TGCGCCAGCAGCCAAGATGGGGGAGGGGCGGAGACCCAGTACTTC. The encoded protein is CASSQDGGGAETQYF.

The chain uses TRBV25-1 and TRBJ2-7; 7 positions agree with TRBD2. The CDR3 has 15 residues. The trim removed 6 bases at V and 3 bases at J, leaving 11 bases unmatched. Germline V gene data show CDR1 as MGHDK and CDR2 as SYGVNS. The chain's CDR3 is CASSTIGDYLYEQYF. The CDR3 nucleotides are TGTGCCAGCAGCACAATCGGGGACTACCTCTACGAGCAGTACTTC.